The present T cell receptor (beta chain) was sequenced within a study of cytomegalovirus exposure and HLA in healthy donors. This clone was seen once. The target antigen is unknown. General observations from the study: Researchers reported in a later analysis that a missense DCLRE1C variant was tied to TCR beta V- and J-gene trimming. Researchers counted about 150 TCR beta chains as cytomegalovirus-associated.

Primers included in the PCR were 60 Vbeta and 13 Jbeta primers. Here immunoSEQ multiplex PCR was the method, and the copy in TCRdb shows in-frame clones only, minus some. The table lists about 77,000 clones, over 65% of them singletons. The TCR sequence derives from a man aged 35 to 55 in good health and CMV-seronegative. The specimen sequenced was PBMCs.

The CDR3 nucleotides are TGTGCCAGCAGTGATGGACAGGGCGCGAACTATGGCTACACCTTC. Translating it yields CASSDGQGANYGYTF. The rearrangement links TRBV6-1 to TRBJ1-2; TRBD1 matches 8 bases. Per the germline V gene, CDR1 is MNHNS and CDR2 is SASEGT. The J segment lost 2 bases and the V segment lost 3 bases, leaving 5 bases of the junction unmatched. This CDR3 is built from 15 residues.